This passage covers 24 T cell receptor beta chains from one sample sequenced in a study of post-analysis software for immune sequencing data. No antigen has been assigned to these receptors. Built from TCR beta cDNA, the libraries had unique molecular identifiers in them. TCRdb analysed the PCR reads with MiXCR anew, one entry per CDR3 protein. The sample yields 450,000 to 700,000 distinct CDR3 sequences, around 47% seen once. Study results and limitations: About five TRBV segments, including TRBV5-6, TRBV5-1 and TRBV20-1, were more frequent in patients than controls.

Input material: blood. These receptors were collected from a girl aged 10 to 17 with multiple sclerosis.

The chain uses TRBV4-1 and TRBJ1-2; D remains unclear. The CDR3 runs to 15 residues. Per the germline V gene, CDR1 is MGHRA and CDR2 is YSYEKL. V was clipped by 2 bases and J by 4 bases, with 14 bases between them. The CDR3 sequence is CASSQPDLKTYGYTF. In nucleotides, the CDR3 is TGCGCCAGCAGCCAACCTGACCTAAAAACCTATGGCTACACCTTC.

V and J are TRBV5-1 and TRBJ1-5; TRBD1 aligns across 8 bases. The CDR3 has 16 residues. From germline, CDR1 is SGHRS and CDR2 YFSETQ. Trimming cost V 0 bases and J 2 bases; bases outside gene matches: 4. DNA of the CDR3: TGCGCCAGCAGCTTGGGGACAGGGTATGGCAATCAGCCCCAGCATTTT. Protein sequence: CASSLGTGYGNQPQHF.

This clonotype was seen only a few times. The junction and the germline gene differ at one end; a read error may be behind it. The CDR3, as DNA: TGTGCCAGCAGTTTGGGTCAAGGACAAGGGACCCAGTACTTC. Residues: CASSLGQGQGTQYF. The rearrangement joins TRBV12-3 or TRBV12-4 to TRBJ2-7; D may be TRBD1 (5 bases). The J call may be mistaken, given a closer DNA end match to TRBJ2-5. The CDR3 loop spans 14 amino acids.

The V and J genes are TRBV27 and TRBJ2-1; TRBD1 matches at 7 bases. Germline-derived CDR1 and CDR2 are MNHEY and SMNVEV (reference sequence). J lost 4 bases, V lost 6 bases, and 3 bases had no gene match. The CDR3 loop spans 13 amino acids. DNA for the CDR3: TGTGCCAGCAGGATCAGGGGGTACAATGAGCAGTTCTTC. It translates to CASRIRGYNEQFF.

This rearrangement joins TRBV20-1 to TRBJ2-3; no clear D. Per the germline V gene, CDR1 is DFQATT and CDR2 is SNEGSKA (reference sequence). This CDR3 is built from 17 residues. Deletions cut 0 bases from V and 3 bases from J, with 19 bases between. The CDR3 DNA follows: TGCAGTGCTAGAGATGTCGATAACCAATTCGGGACAGATACGCAGTATTTT. It is translated as CSARDVDNQFGTDTQYF.

The chain carries TRBV20-1 and TRBJ2-7; the match to TRBD1 covers 7 bases. The germline V gene encodes CDR1 DFQATT and CDR2 SNEGSKA (reference sequence). Losses at the gene ends were 4 bases for V and 3 bases for J; bases not matched to a gene: 3. This CDR3 comprises 12 residues. The CDR3: CSAKTGFYEQYF. CDR3 DNA sequence: TGCAGTGCTAAGACAGGGTTCTACGAGCAGTACTTC.

This clonotype has more than one count but fewer than ten. V is TRBV12-3 or TRBV12-4 and J is TRBJ2-7; D not certain. This CDR3 region has 11 residues. V lost 6 bases and J lost 5, with 8 bases in between. The DNA for the CDR3 is TGTGCCAGCAGCCCTTCTCACGAGCAGTACTTC. Amino acids: CASSPSHEQYF.

The V gene is TRBV10-2, the J gene TRBJ2-3, with 8 nucleotides matching TRBD2. The germline V gene has CDR1 WSHSY and CDR2 SAAADI. The V segment lost 10 bases and the J segment 0 bases; nucleotides outside the gene matches: 18. The CDR3 spans 18 residues. The CDR3 protein is CATRPGLEVYTSTDTQYF. The CDR3, as DNA: TGCGCCACCAGGCCGGGACTAGAAGTTTATACTAGCACAGATACGCAGTATTTT.

The V gene is TRBV13, the J gene TRBJ2-7; 10 nucleotides match TRBD2. This CDR3 is built from 16 residues. Germline V gene lookup returns CDR1 PRHDT and CDR2 FYEKMQ (reference sequence). The V gene end was trimmed by 3 bases and the J gene end by 3 bases; junction bases not matched to a gene: 8. The DNA for the CDR3 is TGTGCCAGCAGCTTCCTTCAACGGACTAGCGGCTACGAGCAGTACTTC. Encoded protein: CASSFLQRTSGYEQYF.

This chain uses TRBV10-3 with TRBJ1-4; D is ambiguous. The CDR3 totals 13 residues. V shed 2 bases and J shed 7 bases, with 8 bases lying between them. CDR1 and CDR2 from the germline V gene are ENHRY and SYGVKD. CDR3 region: CAISEDKAEKLFF. CDR3 in DNA: TGTGCCATCAGTGAGGACAAAGCTGAAAAACTGTTTTTT.

The J gene is TRBJ2-7, the V gene TRBV5-1, with 8 positions matching TRBD2. The CDR3 is 15 amino acids. The germline V gene encodes CDR1 SGHRS and CDR2 YFSETQ. The J segment lost 7 bases and the V segment lost 4 bases, leaving 13 bases of the junction unmatched. CDR3 residues: CASSLAGGEYNEQYF. CDR3 DNA sequence: TGCGCCAGCAGCCTAGCCGGGGGGGAGTACAATGAGCAGTACTTC.

Worth noting for this clonotype: This may come from a read error, since a much larger clone is one base off. The chain uses TRBV3-1 and TRBJ2-1; 7 nucleotides agree with TRBD2. Germline V gene sequence: CDR1 LGHDT, CDR2 YNNKEL (reference sequence). There are 14 residues in the CDR3. J lost 13 bases, V lost 1 base, and 10 bases had no gene match. DNA for the CDR3: TGTGCCAGCAGCCAAGCGGGAGGCCAGGAGACCCAGTTCTTC. Translation: CASSQAGGQETQFF.

In its sample, this clonotype was seen many times. The rearrangement joins TRBV20-1 to TRBJ2-3, with a possible D match to TRBD2 (6 bases). The germline gives CDR1 DFQATT, CDR2 SNEGSKA (reference sequence). Trimming cost V 6 bases and J 6 bases, with 19 bases left between them. The CDR3 is 14 amino acids. In nucleotides, the CDR3 is TGCAGTGCCAATTCCGGGACTCTCCTGGATACGCAGTATTTT. Translation gives CSANSGTLLDTQYF.

The chain carries TRBV12-3 or TRBV12-4 and TRBJ2-7; D unresolved. The CDR3 is 14 amino acids. V lost 0 bases and J 0 bases, leaving 6 bases between the germline ends. The CDR3 DNA sequence: TGTGCCAGCAGTTTAGCAGTAGTCTCCTACGAGCAGTACTTC. Protein: CASSLAVVSYEQYF.

The V gene is TRBV4-1, the J gene TRBJ2-5, with TRBD2 matching over 7 bases. Trimming at V came to 4 bases and at J to 1 base, leaving 3 bases not matched to a gene. Germline-derived CDR1 and CDR2 are MGHRA and YSYEKL. This CDR3 has 14 amino acids. In nucleotides, the CDR3 is TGCGCCAGCAGCCTGGGAGGGCCCCAAGAGACCCAGTACTTC. Protein product: CASSLGGPQETQYF.

There are a few counts of this clonotype. The chain uses TRBV5-1 and TRBJ2-1; 9 nucleotides line up with TRBD2. The CDR3 is 16 amino acids. With 4 bases clipped from V and 3 bases from J, the junction kept 8 bases outside the gene matches. Per germline, CDR1 SGHRS and CDR2 YFSETQ. The CDR3 bases are TGCGCCAGCAGCACCCAATGGCGGGAGGGCTACAATGAGCAGTTCTTC. It encodes CASSTQWREGYNEQFF.

The J gene is TRBJ1-2, the V gene TRBV6-5; no definite D call. Germline V CDR1 and CDR2: MNHEY, SVGAGI. Between the trimmed V and J ends, which lost 5 bases and 4 bases, there was a span of 17 bases. The CDR3 is made up of 15 amino acids. The CDR3 DNA is TGTGCCAGCAGTGCCTCCCTAGATCCCCGCTATGGCTACACCTTC. Amino acid sequence: CASSASLDPRYGYTF.

In this sample, this clonotype turned up a few times. V and J are TRBV4-1 and TRBJ1-4; D remains ambiguous. Per germline, CDR1 MGHRA and CDR2 YSYEKL. Trimming removed 4 bases at V and 7 bases at J, with 7 bases between. This CDR3 is 12 amino acids long. The chain's CDR3 is CASSPLAEKLFF. The CDR3, as DNA: TGCGCCAGCAGCCCCCTCGCTGAAAAACTGTTTTTT.

The chain links TRBV28 to TRBJ2-7, with 11 bases aligning to TRBD2. The length of the CDR3 is 13 residues. CDR1 and CDR2 from the germline V gene are MDHEN and SYDVKM. The V segment lost 6 bases and the J segment 4 bases; nucleotides outside the gene matches: 2. CDR3 DNA: TGTGCCAGCAGGCCTAGCGGGAGGTACGAGCAGTACTTC. Protein sequence: CASRPSGRYEQYF. Drawing the rest from reference TRBV28 and TRBJ2-7, the complete variable domain is DVKVTQSSRYLVKRTGEKVFLECVQDMDHENMFWYRQDPGLGLRLIYFSYDVKMKEKGDIPEGYSVSREKKERFSLILESASTNQTSMYLCASRPSGRYEQYFGPGTRLTVT.

The chain links TRBV20-1 to TRBJ2-5; 7 bases map to TRBD2. The CDR3 has 16 amino acids. The germline V gene has CDR1 DFQATT and CDR2 SNEGSKA (reference sequence). The V gene end was trimmed by 3 bases and the J gene end by 11 bases; junction bases not matched to a gene: 21. CDR3 region: CSASFKSGTNLGEQYF. CDR3 in DNA: TGCAGTGCTAGCTTCAAATCCGGGACTAACCTTGGGGAACAGTACTTC.

The chain combines TRBV7-9 with TRBJ1-6, with no clear D. Trimming took 6 bases from V and 10 from J, leaving 22 bases between them. The germline CDR1 and CDR2 sequences are SEHNR and FQNEAQ (reference sequence). CDR3 length: 16 residues. The CDR3 reads CASRPEGPMGGSPLHF. In nucleotides, the CDR3 is TGTGCCAGCAGACCCGAGGGTCCGATGGGCGGCTCACCCCTCCACTTT.

J is TRBJ1-5 and V is TRBV3-1; 8 bases line up with TRBD1. Germline V gene sequence: CDR1 LGHDT, CDR2 YNNKEL (reference sequence). V shed 1 base, J shed 5 bases, and the junction held 7 bases outside the gene matches. The CDR3 is 16 amino acids. CDR3: CASSQGSGGAYQPQHF. The DNA of the CDR3 is TGTGCCAGCAGCCAAGGATCAGGGGGCGCCTATCAGCCCCAGCATTTT.

A word on this clonotype: The junction departs from germline at one end; a sequencing error may be responsible. The chain has TRBV10-1 and TRBJ2-7, with D unresolved. Per germline, CDR1 WNHNN and CDR2 SYGVQD (reference sequence). The CDR3 totals 13 residues. The CDR3 coding sequence is TGCGCCAGCAGGGAGTCGGGCACCTACGAGCAGTACTTC. Translation gives CASRESGTYEQYF.

This clonotype was found a few times. This sequence joins TRBV6-5 and TRBJ2-5; possible D gene TRBD1, 6 bases. Germline V gives CDR1 MNHEY, CDR2 SVGAGI. Trimming cost V 2 bases and J 5 bases, with 12 bases left between them. The length of the CDR3 is 14 residues. The chain's CDR3 is CASSYLGARETQYF. CDR3 coding DNA: TGTGCCAGCAGTTACCTGGGGGCTCGGGAGACCCAGTACTTC.